The clone carrying this TCR beta chain was seen just once. The data are from a study of blood T cell repertoires in COVID-19. Study overall: The origin of the acute and convalescent COVID-19 samples was the United States, Italy and Spain. T cells, B-cell-depleted T cells, or PBMCs provided the cDNA or gDNA that served as material.

TCRdb's table, derived via immunoSEQ multiplex PCR, lists solely in-frame clones and lacks some. This table has 200,000 to 250,000 clones, approximately 84% appearing once. Germline V gene sequence: CDR1 SGHRS, CDR2 YFSETQ. The CDR3 is made up of 15 amino acids. V gave up 7 bases and J gave up 4 bases, with 17 bases separating them. The chain has TRBV5-1 and TRBJ2-2, with D possibly being TRBD1 (6 bases). The sample consisted of peripheral blood. This sequence originates from a woman in her sixties with acute or convalescent COVID-19. The CDR3 here is CASGSVTGATGELFF. CDR3 DNA: TGCGCCAGCGGCAGCGTGACAGGAGCCACCGGGGAGCTGTTTTTT. The variable domain in full, completed from reference TRBV5-1 and TRBJ2-2, reads KAGVTQTPRYLIKTRGQQVTLSCSPISGHRSVSWYQQTPGQGLQFLFEYFSETQRNKGNFPGRFSGRQFSNSRSEMNVSTLELGDSALYLCASGSVTGATGELFFGEGSRLTVL.